The 26 T cell receptor beta chains listed next were all sequenced from one sample in a study of blood T cell repertoires in COVID-19. The table came from immunoSEQ multiplex PCR; TCRdb's copy has only in-frame clones and leaves some out. The table includes 100,000 to 150,000 clones, around 89% detected once. Sequencing was done on a sample of peripheral blood. The receptors stem from a man aged 50 to 60 with active or convalescent COVID-19.

The J gene is TRBJ2-1, the V gene TRBV15, with D possibly being TRBD1 (5 bases). Trimming removed 1 base at V and 7 bases at J, with 8 bases between. This CDR3 comprises 13 residues. Germline CDR1 reads LNHNV; CDR2 reads YYDKDF (reference sequence). The CDR3 region is CATSRVRVNEQFF. The CDR3 DNA is TGTGCCACCAGCAGAGTCAGGGTGAATGAGCAGTTCTTC.

This sequence joins TRBV24-1 and TRBJ2-5; 11 nucleotides line up with TRBD2. The CDR3 consists of 16 residues. V gave up 4 bases and J gave up 1 base; unmatched junction bases: 4. Germline V gene lookup returns CDR1 KGHDR and CDR2 SFDVKD. The CDR3 nucleotides are TGTGCCACCAGTGAGGTCCTAGCGGGGGGCCAAGAGACCCAGTACTTC. Translated: CATSEVLAGGQETQYF.

The chain is built from TRBV3-1 (or the pseudogene TRBV3-2) and TRBJ2-2, with D hard to call. This CDR3 is built from 15 residues. The V and J ends lost 1 base and 5 bases respectively, with 11 bases between them. The germline CDR1 and CDR2 sequences are LGHDT and YNNKEL (reference sequence). Here the CDR3 DNA reads TGTGCCAGCAGCCAAGCCCTAGTCGGGACCGGGGAGCTGTTTTTT. Translating it yields CASSQALVGTGELFF.

CDR3 in DNA: TGTGCCAGCAGTGCCCCTTCCCCTCCTCTAGCGGGGGCTCGGGAGACCCAGTACTTC. It is translated as CASSAPSPPLAGARETQYF. The chain has TRBV5-4 and TRBJ2-5; 10 bases line up with TRBD2. Germline V gene lookup returns CDR1 SGHNT and CDR2 YYREEE (reference sequence). The CDR3 covers 19 residues. The V segment lost 5 bases and the J segment 5 bases; nucleotides outside the gene matches: 21.

In its sample, this clone was seen a few times. The chain couples TRBV19 to TRBJ1-1, with D perhaps TRBD1 (6 bases). The CDR3 spans 15 residues. V was trimmed by 4 bases and J by 4 bases, leaving 16 bases between them. Looked up from germline, CDR1 is LNHDA and CDR2 is SQIVND (reference sequence). The CDR3 protein is CASSTSVGGSTEAFF. The CDR3 DNA follows: TGTGCCAGTAGTACGTCTGTAGGGGGAAGCACTGAAGCTTTCTTT. The complete variable domain, with remaining parts taken from reference TRBV19 and TRBJ1-1, reads DGGITQSPKYLFRKEGQNVTLSCEQNLNHDAMYWYRQDPGQGLRLIYYSQIVNDFQKGDIAEGYSVSREKKESFPLTVTSAQKNPTAFYLCASSTSVGGSTEAFFGQGTRLTVV.

This clone showed up just once. The chain is built from TRBV10-1 and TRBJ2-3; 7 bases agree with TRBD2. Germline CDR1 is WNHNN and CDR2 is SYGVQD (reference sequence). This CDR3 spans 21 amino acids. The ends lost 1 base at V and 0 bases at J; junction bases unmatched: 19. The chain's CDR3 is CASSEYPKRGVQYTSTDTQYF. The CDR3 nucleotides are TGCGCCAGCAGTGAGTACCCTAAGCGGGGAGTACAATACACTAGCACAGATACGCAGTATTTT.

The chain recombines TRBV4-1 with TRBJ1-3; 7 bases are a match to TRBD1. V trimming: 3 bases; J trimming: 2 bases; junction bases outside the gene matches: 7. Germline CDR1 MGHRA, CDR2 YSYEKL. CDR3 length: 16 residues. The CDR3 spells CASSHIDREAGNTIYF. The CDR3 nucleotides are TGCGCCAGCAGCCATATCGACAGGGAAGCTGGAAACACCATATATTTT.

The chain links TRBV6-5 to TRBJ1-6; 7 bases match TRBD1. The CDR3 is 14 residues long. Germline V gene sequence: CDR1 MNHEY, CDR2 SVGAGI. The V gene end was trimmed by 4 bases and the J gene end by 7 bases; junction bases not matched to a gene: 4. Written as DNA, the CDR3 is TGTGCCAGCAGTTCGGGACAGAAGAATTCACCCCTCCACTTT. Protein sequence: CASSSGQKNSPLHF.

The V and J genes are TRBV29-1 and TRBJ1-3; 10 bases line up with TRBD1. V gave up 7 bases and J gave up 2 bases; unmatched junction bases: 2. The CDR3 has 13 amino acids. The germline V gene has CDR1 SQVTM and CDR2 ANQGSEA. The chain's CDR3 is CSDGTGAGNTIYF. CDR3 bases: TGCAGCGATGGGACAGGGGCTGGAAACACCATATATTTT.

The chain couples TRBV11-2 to TRBJ1-1; D not certain. The CDR3 has 13 amino acids. The germline CDR1 and CDR2 sequences are SGHAT and FQNNGV. The germline V and J ends were trimmed by 0 bases and 7 bases, with 9 bases remaining between them. The CDR3 here is CASSLELRSEAFF. CDR3 in DNA: TGTGCCAGCAGCTTAGAGTTGAGGAGTGAAGCTTTCTTT. Together with reference TRBV11-2 and TRBJ1-1, the CDR3 gives the full variable domain: EAGVAQSPRYKIIEKRQSVAFWCNPISGHATLYWYQQILGQGPKLLIQFQNNGVVDDSQLPKDRFSAERLKGVDSTLKIQPAKLEDSAVYLCASSLELRSEAFFGQGTRLTVV.

In this sample, this clone turned up a few times. V usage is TRBV9 and J usage is TRBJ1-4; TRBD1 agrees at 7 bases. The CDR3 contains 19 residues. Per germline, CDR1 SGDLS and CDR2 YYNGEE. J was trimmed by 8 bases and V by 0 bases; bases with no gene match: 19. The CDR3 protein is CASSVGLASSRGYFEKLFF. Here the CDR3 DNA reads TGTGCCAGCAGCGTAGGTTTGGCTTCCAGCAGGGGGTATTTCGAAAAACTGTTTTTT. Variable domain in full (rest from reference TRBV9 and TRBJ1-4): DSGVTQTPKHLITATGQRVTLRCSPRSGDLSVYWYQQSLDQGLQFLIQYYNGEERAKGNILERFSAQQFPDLHSELNLSSLELGDSALYFCASSVGLASSRGYFEKLFFGSGTQLSVL.

The genes are TRBV13 and TRBJ2-1; TRBD2 matches 9 bases. Germline assignment: CDR1 PRHDT and CDR2 FYEKMQ (reference sequence). CDR3 length: 13 residues. V lost 4 bases, J lost 7 bases, and 2 bases stayed unmatched. The CDR3 nucleotides are TGTGCCAGCAGCTCGCGGGGGGGTAATGAGCAGTTCTTC. It codes for CASSSRGGNEQFF.

The chain uses TRBV30 and TRBJ2-5, with TRBD2 as a possible D gene (5 bases). CDR3 size: 13 residues. Between the trimmed V and J ends, which lost 0 bases and 4 bases, there was a span of 9 bases. The germline V gene has CDR1 GTSNPN and CDR2 SVGIG (reference sequence). CDR3 amino acids: CAWSVRERETQYF. The CDR3 coding sequence is TGTGCCTGGAGTGTACGGGAACGAGAGACCCAGTACTTC.

The chain has TRBV10-2 and TRBJ1-1, with 9 bases matching TRBD1. The CDR3 extends over 16 amino acids. The germline V gene has CDR1 WSHSY and CDR2 SAAADI. V lost 2 bases, J lost 2 bases, and 6 bases stayed unmatched. For the CDR3, the DNA is TGCGCCAGCAGTGAGCCAGGACAGGGGTCAAACACTGAAGCTTTCTTT. The encoded protein is CASSEPGQGSNTEAFF.

The gene calls are TRBV4-3 and TRBJ1-2, with 9 nucleotides matching TRBD1. Trimming took 0 bases from V and 5 from J; bases not matched to a gene: 4. The germline V gene has CDR1 LGHNA and CDR2 YSLEER. The CDR3 has 15 residues. The CDR3 DNA sequence: TGCGCCAGCAGCCAAGATTTCGGACAGGGGTATGGCTACACCTTC. This codes for CASSQDFGQGYGYTF.

A single count supports this clone. The CDR3 loop is CASSPGTGGNQPQHF. CDR3 nucleotide sequence: TGCGCCAGCAGCCCCGGGACAGGGGGCAATCAGCCCCAGCATTTT. The rearrangement joins TRBV5-1 to TRBJ1-5; 10 bases line up with TRBD1. Per the germline V gene, CDR1 is SGHRS and CDR2 is YFSETQ. The CDR3 totals 15 residues. Trimming cost V 4 bases and J 2 bases; bases outside gene matches: 3.

The rearrangement joins TRBV7-2 to TRBJ2-1; D possibly corresponds to TRBD1 (5 bases). The CDR3 contains 13 residues. In germline, CDR1 is SGHTA, CDR2 FQGNSA. V gave up 0 bases and J gave up 12 bases, with 12 bases separating them. CDR3 DNA sequence: TGTGCCAGCAGCTTAGCGCTTCAGGGTTTGCAGTTCTTC. Translated: CASSLALQGLQFF.

V is TRBV6-1 and J is TRBJ2-7, with 15 bases identical to TRBD2. CDR1 and CDR2 from the germline V gene are MNHNS and SASEGT. The CDR3 runs to 20 residues. Trimming took 0 bases from V and 2 from J; bases not matched to a gene: 11. The CDR3 bases are TGTGCCAGCAGTGAAGCGGTTCTGGGACTAGCGGGAGGTAAGACCTACGAGCAGTACTTC. Translation gives CASSEAVLGLAGGKTYEQYF.

V and J are TRBV27 and TRBJ2-1; tentative D call: TRBD1 (6 bases). Germline V gene sequence: CDR1 MNHEY, CDR2 SMNVEV (reference sequence). This CDR3 region has 17 residues. With 4 bases removed from V and 0 bases from J, the gap between germline ends came to 16 bases. In DNA, the CDR3 is TGTGCCAGCAGTTCCCCGGACAGTCCTAGCTCCTACAATGAGCAGTTCTTC. Amino acid sequence: CASSSPDSPSSYNEQFF.

This clone appeared once. The genes are TRBV30 and TRBJ1-1; D might be TRBD1 (5 bases). Trimming stripped 3 bases from V and 0 bases from J, with 8 bases between. CDR3 length equals 13 residues. Germline-derived CDR1 and CDR2 are GTSNPN and SVGIG (reference sequence). The CDR3 DNA reads as TGTGCCTGGAGGCAGGGTTTGAACACTGAAGCTTTCTTT. This encodes CAWRQGLNTEAFF.

V usage is TRBV19 and J usage is TRBJ2-7, with 8 bases aligning to TRBD1. After removal of 9 bases from V and 1 base from J, the junction contained 2 bases not matched to a gene. Germline assignment: CDR1 LNHDA and CDR2 SQIVND (reference sequence). The CDR3 covers 12 residues. CDR3: CASRDRSYEQYF. In nucleotides, the CDR3 is TGTGCCAGCCGGGACAGGTCCTACGAGCAGTACTTC.

This clone was picked up one time. V is TRBV7-9 and J is TRBJ2-1; 8 bases match TRBD2. CDR1 is SEHNR, CDR2 FQNEAQ, per germline (reference sequence). The CDR3 spans 16 residues. Losses at the gene ends were 4 bases for V and 1 base for J; bases not matched to a gene: 6. DNA of the CDR3: TGTGCCAGCAGCTCACGTAGCGGGGCTTCCTACAATGAGCAGTTCTTC. Encoded protein: CASSSRSGASYNEQFF. The whole variable domain, filled in from reference TRBV7-9 and TRBJ2-1, reads DTGVSQNPRHKITKRGQNVTFRCDPISEHNRLYWYRQTLGQGPEFLTYFQNEAQLEKSRLLSDRFSAERPKGSFSTLEIQRTEQGDSAMYLCASSSRSGASYNEQFFGPGTRLTVL.

The chain links TRBV6-1 to TRBJ1-2; D may be TRBD1 (6 bases). The CDR3 loop spans 12 amino acids. Germline CDR1 MNHNS, CDR2 SASEGT. The V gene lost 3 bases and the J gene lost 8 bases, with 10 bases spanning the gap. CDR3 coding DNA: TGTGCCAGCAGTGACAGGGGTGGGGGCTACACCTTC. Amino acids: CASSDRGGGYTF.

Only a few counts were recorded for this clone. This chain uses TRBV6-1 with TRBJ2-7, with unresolved D. The V end lost 0 bases, the J end lost 4 bases, and 13 bases lay between the germline ends. From germline, CDR1 is MNHNS and CDR2 SASEGT. The CDR3 covers 15 residues. CDR3 region: CASSEAGDGTYEQYF. The CDR3 coding sequence is TGTGCCAGCAGTGAAGCGGGCGACGGAACGTACGAGCAGTACTTC.

The chain uses TRBV24-1 and TRBJ1-2; D is possibly TRBD1 (6 bases). V lost 0 bases and J 2 bases, leaving 6 bases between the germline ends. The germline V gene has CDR1 KGHDR and CDR2 SFDVKD. The CDR3 extends over 14 amino acids. This chain's CDR3 is CATSDLDRNYGYTF. As DNA, the CDR3 is TGTGCCACCAGTGATTTGGACAGGAACTATGGCTACACCTTC.

CDR3 in amino acids: CASKRDRDNSPLHF. The CDR3 nucleotides are TGTGCCAGTAAAAGGGACAGGGACAATTCACCCCTCCACTTT. V is TRBV19 and J is TRBJ1-6, with TRBD1 matching over 9 bases. Germline CDR1 LNHDA, CDR2 SQIVND (reference sequence). The ends lost 7 bases at V and 7 bases at J; junction bases unmatched: 5. The CDR3 consists of 14 residues.